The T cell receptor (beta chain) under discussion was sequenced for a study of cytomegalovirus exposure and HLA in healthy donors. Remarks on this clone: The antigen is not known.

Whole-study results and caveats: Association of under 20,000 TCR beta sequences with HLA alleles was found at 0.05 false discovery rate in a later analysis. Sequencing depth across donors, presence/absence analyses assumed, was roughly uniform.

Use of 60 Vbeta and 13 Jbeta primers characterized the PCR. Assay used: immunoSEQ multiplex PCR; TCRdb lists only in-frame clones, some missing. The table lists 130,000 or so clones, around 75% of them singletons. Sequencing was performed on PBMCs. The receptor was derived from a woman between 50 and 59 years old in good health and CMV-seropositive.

The CDR3 DNA is TGCGCCAGCAGCTTGGTACCGAGTAATGAAAAACTGTTTTTT. This sequence encodes CASSLVPSNEKLFF. This chain connects TRBV5-1 to TRBJ1-4; D ambiguous. The V gene's germline CDR1 is SGHRS and CDR2 YFSETQ. The CDR3 sequence is 14 residues long. V lost 0 bases, J lost 4 bases, and 7 bases lay in between.